This T cell receptor (beta chain) was documented in a study of blood T cells in healthy people across ages. Notes on the study in general: Older age coincided with a roughly linear decline in TCR beta diversity per million T cells. Naive T cell percentage showed a strong correlation with TCR beta diversity. What prevented conclusive comparison of naive and antigen-experienced cells was that PBMCs were unsorted.

A second PCR, run for 7 to 11 cycles, used a sample-barcoded 5' primer plus a J-beta primer mix. MiXCR was run by TCRdb on the 5' RACE reads, yielding one entry per CDR3 protein. The sample includes hundreds of thousands of distinct CDR3 sequences, around 68% of them seen just once. The sample, 7.5 to 10 milliliters of peripheral blood, was drawn from each donor. The V gene end was trimmed by 6 bases and the J gene end by 2 bases; junction bases not matched to a gene: 5. Germline CDR1 reads KGHSH; CDR2 reads LQKENI. The CDR3 length is 15 residues. As to this clonotype: The antigen remains undetermined.

V and J are TRBV18 and TRBJ2-3, with 10 nucleotides matching TRBD2. The receptor's source is a man in his thirties or forties in good health. The sequencing input was blood. The CDR3 region has the DNA TGTGCCAGCTCGGGAGGGACTAGCGTCACAGATACGCAGTATTTT. Amino acid sequence: CASSGGTSVTDTQYF. Based on the CDR3 plus reference TRBV18 and TRBJ2-3, the full variable domain is NAGVMQNPRHLVRRRGQEARLRCSPMKGHSHVYWYRQLPEEGLKFMVYLQKENIIDESGMPKERFSAEFPKEGPSILRIQQVVRGDSAAYFCASSGGTSVTDTQYFGPGTRLTVL.